This T cell receptor (beta chain) was recorded in a study of T cells in Graves' hyperthyroidism and ophthalmopathy. Regarding the study as a whole: Onset of ophthalmopathy came a median around 6.2 months after the model predicted it. The blood repertoire included most of the expanded thyroid clonotypes above 0.001.

Amplified TCR beta CDR3 regions came from RNA transcripts. The TCR CDR3 was amplified in a first-round RT-PCR using the HTBI primer set. From the multiplex PCR reads, TCRdb called clonotypes with MiXCR, one entry per CDR3 protein. The table records approximately 720,000 distinct CDR3 sequences, over 15% of them present only once. Patients having uncontrolled infection, another autoimmune disease, pregnancy or lactation were not included. In this sample, this clonotype turned up many times. Its specificity is unknown. Germline V lookup: CDR1 MGHDK, CDR2 SYGVNS. The CDR3 is 14 residues long. V lost 3 bases, J lost 8 bases, and 16 bases lay in between.

The receptor's source is a woman aged 45 to 65 with Graves' hyperthyroidism that later progressed to Graves' ophthalmopathy. The sequencing sample was made of blood. The chain uses TRBV25-1 and TRBJ1-2; D remains ambiguous. As DNA, the CDR3 is TGTGCCAGCAGTGACCACGGAGTCCAGAAGGGCTACACCTTC. Protein product: CASSDHGVQKGYTF.